The next 26 T cell receptor beta chains were all read from a single sample in a study of CD8+CD57+ T cells in acquired aplastic anemia. CD8+CD57+ cell expansion had been shown by flow cytometry in patients chosen for sequencing. Genomic DNA provided the template from which TCR beta VDJ and CDR3 profiles were obtained. One entry per CDR3 protein, called by TCRdb with MiXCR from the reads. Of 250,000 to 350,000 distinct CDR3 sequences listed, about 50% are singletons. Sequencing was done on a sample of sorted CD4+, CD8+, or CD8+CD57+ T cells (not recorded which) from PBMCs. The receptors here all came from a human donor with aplastic anemia.

The chain has TRBV29-1 and TRBJ2-3; the match to TRBD1 covers 7 bases. The J segment lost 4 bases and the V segment lost 6 bases, leaving 13 bases of the junction unmatched. Germline assignment: CDR1 SQVTM and CDR2 ANQGSEA. The CDR3 consists of 15 residues. The CDR3 reads CSVRGATGNADTQYF. CDR3 DNA sequence: TGCAGCGTCAGAGGGGCGACAGGGAACGCAGATACGCAGTATTTT.

J is TRBJ2-3 and V is TRBV24-1; unclear D gene. The CDR3 is made up of 13 amino acids. V dropped 4 bases and J dropped 0 bases, with 4 bases sitting between them. Per germline, CDR1 KGHDR and CDR2 SFDVKD. The CDR3 region is CATSEASTDTQYF. CDR3 sequence (DNA): TGTGCCACCAGTGAGGCTAGCACAGATACGCAGTATTTT.

The rearrangement joins TRBV19 to TRBJ1-5; a weak D match, TRBD1 (5 bases). Germline CDR1 is LNHDA and CDR2 is SQIVND (reference sequence). The CDR3 runs 15 residues. The V end lost 5 bases, the J end lost 0 bases, and 11 bases lay between the germline ends. The CDR3: CASSPQDYSNQPQHF. In nucleotides, the CDR3 is TGTGCCAGTAGTCCACAGGACTATAGCAATCAGCCCCAGCATTTT.

Turning to this clonotype: As the CDR3 is not closed by the conserved phenylalanine or tryptophan, this likely results from a read error. In DNA form, the CDR3 reads TGCAGTGCTAGTATGACTAGCGGGAGAGCCGGGTACGAGCAGTACCTC. Protein product: CSASMTSGRAGYEQYL. The chain uses TRBV20-1 and TRBJ2-7, with 12 bases matching TRBD2. V shed 3 bases and J 4 bases; nucleotides not matched to a gene: 10. Germline V gene lookup returns CDR1 DFQATT and CDR2 SNEGSKA (reference sequence). The CDR3 runs 16 residues.

The rearrangement uses TRBV20-1 and TRBJ2-1; D remains ambiguous. Trimming cost V 6 bases and J 5 bases, with 17 bases left between them. The CDR3 length is 14 residues. Germline CDR1 DFQATT, CDR2 SNEGSKA (reference sequence). The CDR3 loop reads CSAPTTYKNNEQFF. The CDR3 DNA reads TGCAGTGCCCCCACTACCTACAAGAACAATGAGCAGTTCTTC.

V is TRBV9 and J is TRBJ2-3; 7 nucleotides match TRBD2. J gave up 5 bases and V 4 bases, and 4 bases lay outside the gene matches. This CDR3 is 13 amino acids long. Germline V CDR1 and CDR2: SGDLS, YYNGEE. CDR3 sequence reads: CASSPGGEDTQYF. The CDR3 DNA reads as TGTGCCAGCAGCCCGGGGGGAGAAGATACGCAGTATTTT. Using reference TRBV9 and TRBJ2-3 for the parts outside the CDR3, the full variable domain is DSGVTQTPKHLITATGQRVTLRCSPRSGDLSVYWYQQSLDQGLQFLIQYYNGEERAKGNILERFSAQQFPDLHSELNLSSLELGDSALYFCASSPGGEDTQYFGPGTRLTVL.

This clonotype was found many times. This chain links TRBV5-8 with TRBJ2-5; a possible D gene is TRBD2 (6 bases). The V end lost 4 bases, the J end lost 5 bases, and 15 bases lay between the germline ends. The CDR3 runs to 14 residues. Germline V lookup: CDR1 SGHTS, CDR2 YDEGEE. DNA for the CDR3: TGTGCCAGCAGCGCGGACCAGCGGGCGGAGACCCAGTACTTC. The encoded protein is CASSADQRAETQYF.

V and J are TRBV9 and TRBJ2-1; a possible D gene is TRBD2 (6 bases). The CDR3 is 12 amino acids. The ends were cut back, 6 bases at V and 15 bases at J, with 19 bases in the middle. In germline, CDR1 is SGDLS, CDR2 YYNGEE. The CDR3 reads CASTLGGRSLFF. CDR3 nucleotides: TGTGCCAGCACCTTGGGAGGACGAAGTCTGTTCTTC.

This chain joins TRBV7-9 and TRBJ2-1; TRBD2 might be the D (5 bases). The CDR3 loop spans 13 amino acids. V dropped 7 bases and J dropped 3 bases, with 10 bases sitting between them. The germline CDR1 and CDR2 sequences are SEHNR and FQNEAQ (reference sequence). DNA of the CDR3: TGTGCCAGCACACCGGGGTTCTACAATGAGCAGTTCTTC. Translated, it gives CASTPGFYNEQFF.

The chain combines TRBV5-4 with TRBJ1-1; 8 positions agree with TRBD1. The germline V gene encodes CDR1 SGHNT and CDR2 YYREEE (reference sequence). Losses at the gene ends were 9 bases for V and 5 bases for J; bases not matched to a gene: 9. The CDR3 consists of 13 residues. The CDR3 reads CATTGTGGTEAFF. CDR3 DNA: TGTGCCACCACCGGGACAGGCGGAACTGAAGCTTTCTTT. Full variable domain (missing parts from reference TRBV5-4 and TRBJ1-1): ETGVTQSPTHLIKTRGQQVTLRCSSQSGHNTVSWYQQALGQGPQFIFQYYREEENGRGNFPPRFSGLQFPNYSSELNVNALELDDSALYLCATTGTGGTEAFFGQGTRLTVV.

The chain couples TRBV29-1 to TRBJ1-2; TRBD1 agrees at 7 bases. Germline V gene sequence: CDR1 SQVTM, CDR2 ANQGSEA. Trimming at V came to 7 bases and at J to 6 bases, leaving 5 bases not matched to a gene. This CDR3 comprises 11 residues. The CDR3 loop reads CSATGTDGYTF. CDR3 DNA sequence: TGCAGCGCGACAGGGACCGATGGCTACACCTTC.

This clonotype was counted ten times or more. The rearrangement links TRBV20-1 to TRBJ1-1, with D perhaps matching TRBD1 (5 bases). Germline lookup yields CDR1 DFQATT and CDR2 SNEGSKA (reference sequence). CDR3 length equals 13 residues. The chain's CDR3 is CSGRGGTDTEAFF. The CDR3 DNA is TGCAGCGGACGGGGTGGGACGGACACTGAAGCTTTCTTT.

The chain employs TRBV2 and TRBJ1-1; D possibly corresponds to TRBD1 (6 bases). The CDR3 spans 17 residues. V dropped 11 bases and J dropped 5 bases, with 30 bases sitting between them. CDR1 is SNHLY, CDR2 FYNNEI, per germline. The CDR3 DNA follows: TGTGCCTCCAGCAGTGAGGAGGGTACAGGGTGGGTAACTGAAGCTTTCTTT. Its translation is CASSSEEGTGWVTEAFF.

As regards this clonotype: A much larger clone differs by one base, so this may be a read error. The J gene is TRBJ1-1, the V gene TRBV11-2; D uncertain. The CDR3 length is 11 residues. V gave up 6 bases and J gave up 6 bases, with 8 bases separating them. Per the germline V gene, CDR1 is SGHAT and CDR2 is FQNNGV. The CDR3 is CASRTRPEAFF. In DNA, the CDR3 is TGTGCCAGCAGGACAAGGCCTGAAGCTTTCTTT.

The chain uses TRBV9 and TRBJ1-2; TRBD1 might be the D (5 bases). The CDR3 runs to 15 residues. In germline, CDR1 is SGDLS, CDR2 YYNGEE. Trimming took off 0 bases at V and 5 bases at J, with 14 bases between the two ends. The CDR3: CASSVAGRGGYGYTF. The CDR3 region has the DNA TGTGCCAGCAGCGTAGCGGGTAGGGGCGGATATGGCTACACCTTC.

This clonotype was recorded only once. This chain joins TRBV9 and TRBJ2-3; D is unresolved. V shed 5 bases and J shed 2 bases, with 12 bases lying between them. The CDR3 is made up of 14 amino acids. Germline V gene lookup returns CDR1 SGDLS and CDR2 YYNGEE. This CDR3 reads CASSDGLPTDTQYF. CDR3 sequence (DNA): TGTGCCAGCAGTGATGGGCTCCCCACAGATACGCAGTATTTT.

This clonotype has just one count. V gene TRBV7-2 combines with J gene TRBJ1-4, with D possibly being TRBD1 (5 bases). V lost 4 bases and J lost 2, with 11 bases in between. The CDR3 is 15 amino acids. Germline CDR1 SGHTA, CDR2 FQGNSA. CDR3 protein: CASSSRVPTNEKLFF. The CDR3 DNA follows: TGTGCCAGCAGCTCCAGGGTGCCCACTAATGAAAAACTGTTTTTT.

The gene calls are TRBV7-9 and TRBJ2-5; D possibly uses TRBD1 or TRBD2 (6 bases each). Germline CDR1 reads SEHNR; CDR2 reads FQNEAQ (reference sequence). The CDR3 has 15 residues. V lost 5 bases to trimming and J lost 3 bases, with 16 bases between them. The DNA of the CDR3 is TGTGCCAGCAGCCCACCTCCGGGGGCTAAAGAGACCCAGTACTTC. This translates into CASSPPPGAKETQYF.

This clonotype was detected many times. The chain couples TRBV6-1 to TRBJ1-2; D unresolved. The germline V and J ends were trimmed by 4 bases and 8 bases, with 14 bases remaining between them. CDR1 and CDR2 (germline): MNHNS, SASEGT. This CDR3 is 13 amino acids long. The CDR3 loop reads CASSVNTRGGYTF. The CDR3 nucleotides read TGTGCCAGCAGTGTAAACACCCGTGGGGGCTACACCTTC.

This chain links TRBV6-4 with TRBJ2-7; 7 bases map to TRBD1. The CDR3 is 13 amino acids. The germline V gene has CDR1 MRHNA and CDR2 SNTAGT. V lost 8 bases and J lost 4; bases outside the gene matches: 8. The CDR3 spells CASPRTGAYEQYF. The DNA for the CDR3 is TGTGCCAGCCCCAGGACAGGAGCTTACGAGCAGTACTTC.

The sample holds many counts of this clonotype. This sequence joins TRBV5-1 and TRBJ2-3, with 7 bases identical to TRBD1. The CDR3 runs to 14 residues. Germline lookup yields CDR1 SGHRS and CDR2 YFSETQ. V dropped 4 bases and J dropped 5; count of bases not matched to a gene: 7. The CDR3 region has the DNA TGCGCCAGCAGCCCCGACAGGGAGCAAGATACGCAGTATTTT. Protein: CASSPDREQDTQYF.

This chain connects TRBV9 to TRBJ1-1; TRBD1 is a possible D gene (6 bases). CDR3 length: 13 residues. The germline V gene encodes CDR1 SGDLS and CDR2 YYNGEE. Trimming shortened V by 2 bases and J by 3 bases, and 8 bases separated the two germline ends. The CDR3 coding sequence is TGTGCCAGCAGCGTGAGGGGGGACACTGAAGCTTTCTTT. It yields the protein CASSVRGDTEAFF.

This chain connects TRBV7-2 to TRBJ2-7, with no clear D. The CDR3 loop spans 13 amino acids. The ends were cut back, 1 base at V and 3 bases at J, with 7 bases in the middle. Germline-derived CDR1 and CDR2 are SGHTA and FQGNSA. CDR3 coding DNA: TGTGCCAGCAGCTTAGATAGTCACTACGAGCAGTACTTC. It translates to CASSLDSHYEQYF.

The chain links TRBV24-1 to TRBJ2-2; TRBD2 agrees at 8 bases. The CDR3 contains 17 residues. V shed 4 bases, J shed 3 bases, and the junction held 9 bases outside the gene matches. The germline V gene has CDR1 KGHDR and CDR2 SFDVKD. Here the CDR3 DNA reads TGTGCCACCAGTGACCCGACTAGCGCCACCGACACCGGGGAGCTGTTTTTT. This sequence encodes CATSDPTSATDTGELFF.

The gene calls are TRBV7-9 and TRBJ2-2, with 8 bases lining up with TRBD2. CDR3 size: 15 residues. The trim removed 2 bases at V and 7 bases at J, leaving 6 bases unmatched. Germline lookup yields CDR1 SEHNR and CDR2 FQNEAQ (reference sequence). The CDR3 bases are TGTGCCAGCAGCTTAAACCTCGGGACTAGCGGGGAGCTGTTTTTT. Residues: CASSLNLGTSGELFF.

This rearrangement joins TRBV25-1 to TRBJ2-7; D is possibly TRBD1 (6 bases). The CDR3 loop spans 13 amino acids. CDR1 MGHDK and CDR2 SYGVNS come from the germline V gene. The V end lost 1 base, the J end lost 6 bases, and 10 bases lay between the germline ends. The CDR3 DNA is TGTGCCAGCAGTGAATTAGGGGGAAGCGAGCAGTACTTC. Its translation: CASSELGGSEQYF.